This TCR beta chain was identified during a study of blood T cell repertoires in COVID-19. TCRdb's copy holds only in-frame clones and misses some; the assay was immunoSEQ multiplex PCR. Among 300,000 to 450,000 clones listed, around 87% were seen once. V shed 6 bases and J 4 bases; nucleotides not matched to a gene: 8. The germline V gene has CDR1 MNHEY and CDR2 SMNVEV (reference sequence). This CDR3 is built from 16 residues. The TCR originated in a woman aged 25 to 39 with COVID-19, enrolled during active disease. The rearrangement uses TRBV27 and TRBJ2-1; 11 positions match TRBD2. Sequencing used peripheral blood. The CDR3 loop is CASSQLAGVRYNEQFF. For the CDR3, the DNA is TGTGCCAGCAGCCAACTAGCGGGAGTTCGGTACAATGAGCAGTTCTTC.